These 15 T cell receptor beta chains were sequenced from one sample in a study of blood T cell repertoires in COVID-19. Data came from immunoSEQ multiplex PCR; TCRdb stores just in-frame clones and leaves some out. The data hold tens of thousands of clones, with roughly 87% observed a single time. The sample consisted of peripheral blood. These receptor sequences come from a man older than 75 in a cohort sampled during active COVID-19.

V and J are TRBV10-1 and TRBJ2-2; no definite D call. The germline gives CDR1 WNHNN, CDR2 SYGVQD (reference sequence). The V end lost 5 bases, the J end lost 5 bases, and 15 bases lay between the germline ends. This CDR3 spans 15 amino acids. The CDR3 bases are TGCGCCAGCAGTCTCAGGAAAAATGAAACCGGGGAGCTGTTTTTT. This codes for CASSLRKNETGELFF.

The chain joins TRBV29-1 to TRBJ1-3; a possible D gene is TRBD1 (5 bases). Trimming pared 6 bases from V and 0 bases from J, leaving 9 bases between. The CDR3 has 13 amino acids. Germline-derived CDR1 and CDR2 are SQVTM and ANQGSEA. CDR3 loop: CSVAGLSGNTIYF. CDR3 nucleotides: TGCAGCGTCGCAGGGCTCTCTGGAAACACCATATATTTT.

This chain connects TRBV27 to TRBJ2-3; perhaps TRBD2 as D (6 bases). Deletions cut 3 bases from V and 4 bases from J, with 11 bases between. Germline CDR1 reads MNHEY; CDR2 reads SMNVEV (reference sequence). The CDR3 loop spans 14 amino acids. Here the CDR3 DNA reads TGTGCCAGCAGTTTTCTCACTAGCCCAGATACGCAGTATTTT. This gives the protein CASSFLTSPDTQYF.

V gene TRBV10-1 combines with J gene TRBJ2-1; 10 bases agree with TRBD2. Unmatched junction bases numbered 6, after V lost 7 bases and J lost 9 bases. The CDR3 length is 13 residues. Germline V gene lookup returns CDR1 WNHNN and CDR2 SYGVQD (reference sequence). In nucleotides, the CDR3 is TGCGCCAGCAACCTAGCGGGAGAGGGTGAGCAGTTCTTC. Protein sequence: CASNLAGEGEQFF.

DNA of the CDR3: TGTGCCAGTACCCCCTCCTCACAGGGGGCGAGAACTGAAGCTTTCTTT. As protein: CASTPSSQGARTEAFF. This chain links TRBV28 with TRBJ1-1, with 9 bases identical to TRBD1. The CDR3 length is 16 residues. CDR1 and CDR2 from the germline V gene are MDHEN and SYDVKM. Trimming removed 9 bases from V and 5 bases from J; junction bases left unmatched: 16.

The J gene is TRBJ2-2, the V gene TRBV28; 10 nucleotides match TRBD2. Germline trimming cut 6 bases from V and 5 bases from J; bases unmatched to any gene: 9. The CDR3 runs 16 residues. CDR1 MDHEN and CDR2 SYDVKM come from the germline V gene. The CDR3 nucleotides are TGTGCCAGCAGCTCCAACCAACTAGCGGGGACCGGGGAGCTGTTTTTT. Translating it yields CASSSNQLAGTGELFF.

CDR3 sequence (DNA): TGTGCCAGCAGCTTAGGCGGGGGTTCCACCGGGGAGCTGTTTTTT. It translates to CASSLGGGSTGELFF. The chain links TRBV11-3 to TRBJ2-2; the match to TRBD2 covers 7 bases. V trimming: 1 base; J trimming: 4 bases; junction bases outside the gene matches: 3. The CDR3 loop spans 15 amino acids. The germline gives CDR1 SGHNT, CDR2 YENEEA.

The chain couples TRBV30 to TRBJ1-3; D gene unclear. The CDR3 runs to 14 residues. Germline V CDR1 and CDR2: GTSNPN, SVGIG (reference sequence). Trimming removed 2 bases from V and 0 bases from J, with 8 bases in between. CDR3 nucleotides: TGTGCCTGGAGTCCCCCCCTCTCTGGAAACACCATATATTTT. Amino acid sequence: CAWSPPLSGNTIYF. Filled out from reference TRBV30 and TRBJ1-3, the complete variable domain reads SQTIHQWPATLVQPVGSPLSLECTVEGTSNPNLYWYRQAAGRGLQLLFYSVGIGQISSEVPQNLSASRPQDRQFILSSKKLLLSDSGFYLCAWSPPLSGNTIYFGEGSWLTVV.

This chain joins TRBV5-4 and TRBJ2-5, with TRBD2 identical over 8 bases. CDR3 size: 16 residues. CDR1 is SGHNT, CDR2 YYREEE, per germline (reference sequence). V was clipped by 4 bases and J by 2 bases; unmatched bases: 10. The CDR3 loop reads CASSPMTGGGQETQYF. The CDR3 region has the DNA TGTGCCAGCAGCCCCATGACGGGAGGGGGTCAAGAGACCCAGTACTTC.

With respect to this clone: Other DNA variants within this sample encode the same CDR3. The chain links TRBV7-9 to TRBJ2-7, with D unresolved. The CDR3 extends over 14 amino acids. Trimming took off 1 base at V and 1 base at J, with 8 bases between the two ends. Germline V gene data show CDR1 as SEHNR and CDR2 as FQNEAQ (reference sequence). CDR3 nucleotide sequence: TGTGCCAGCAGCTTAGGAACAGTTTCCTACGAGCAGTACTTC. Its protein product is CASSLGTVSYEQYF.

The chain's CDR3 is CASSFGGVRSYEQYF. CDR3 in DNA: TGTGCCAGCAGCTTTGGCGGGGTTAGGTCCTACGAGCAGTACTTC. The rearrangement links TRBV5-4 to TRBJ2-7, with D possibly TRBD2 on 6 matching bases. The germline V and J ends were trimmed by 2 bases and 1 base, with 13 bases remaining between them. The CDR3 totals 15 residues. Germline V gene data show CDR1 as SGHNT and CDR2 as YYREEE (reference sequence).

The V call is TRBV7-9, the J call TRBJ1-6; 8 bases map to TRBD1. CDR1 SEHNR and CDR2 FQNEAQ come from the germline V gene (reference sequence). V was pared by 1 base and J by 8 bases, with 10 bases of the junction left unmatched. The CDR3 extends over 17 amino acids. Here the CDR3 DNA reads TGTGCCAGCAGCTTAGGGGAGACAGGGGTTCGTCATTCACCCCTCCACTTT. As protein: CASSLGETGVRHSPLHF.

This chain uses TRBV15 with TRBJ2-7, with D maybe TRBD1 (6 bases). V shed 1 base and J shed 3 bases, with 7 bases lying between them. Germline V gene sequence: CDR1 LNHNV, CDR2 YYDKDF (reference sequence). CDR3 length equals 13 residues. DNA for the CDR3: TGTGCCACCAGCAGAGGGACAGACTACGAGCAGTACTTC. Its translation is CATSRGTDYEQYF.

This chain connects TRBV7-3 to TRBJ2-3, with TRBD1 identical over 8 bases. Trimming removed 2 bases from V and 3 bases from J; junction bases left unmatched: 1. Germline CDR1 is SGHTA and CDR2 is FQGTGA. The length of the CDR3 is 14 residues. The CDR3 nucleotides read TGTGCCAGCAGCTTACAGGGGGCAACAGATACGCAGTATTTT. It yields the protein CASSLQGATDTQYF.

CDR3 DNA: TGTGCCAGCAGTTACCCCCAGGGCGCCCAAGAGACCCAGTACTTC. It translates to CASSYPQGAQETQYF. The chain combines TRBV6-2 or TRBV6-3 with TRBJ2-5; TRBD1 is a possible D gene (5 bases). Deletions cut 2 bases from V and 1 base from J, with 11 bases between. Germline V gene sequence: CDR1 MNHEY, CDR2 SVGEGT. The CDR3 covers 15 residues.